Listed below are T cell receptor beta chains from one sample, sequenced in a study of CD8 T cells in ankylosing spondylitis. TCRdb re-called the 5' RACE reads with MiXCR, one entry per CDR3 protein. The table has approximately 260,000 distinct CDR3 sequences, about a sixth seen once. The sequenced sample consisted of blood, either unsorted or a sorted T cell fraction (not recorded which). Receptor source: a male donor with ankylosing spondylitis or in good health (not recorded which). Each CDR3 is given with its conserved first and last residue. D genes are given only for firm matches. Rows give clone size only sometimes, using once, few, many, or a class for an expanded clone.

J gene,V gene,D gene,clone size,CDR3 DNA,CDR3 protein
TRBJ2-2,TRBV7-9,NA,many,TGTGCCAGCAGCTTCCAACAGGGGAACACCGGGGAGCTGTTTTTT,CASSFQQGNTGELFF
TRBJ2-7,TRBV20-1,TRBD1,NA,TGCAGTGCTAGACTCGGACAGGGGGTCGGGCAGTACTTC,CSARLGQGVGQYF
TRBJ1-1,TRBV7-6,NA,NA,TGTGCCAGCAGCTTAGGAGGGGTAGCGAACACTGAAGCTTTCTTT,CASSLGGVANTEAFF
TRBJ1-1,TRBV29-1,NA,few,TGCAGCGTGCTCGGTTCGAACACTGAAGCTTTCTTT,CSVLGSNTEAFF
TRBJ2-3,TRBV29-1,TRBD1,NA,TGCAGCGTCGCGGGACAGGAGATTACCACAGATACGCAGTATTTT,CSVAGQEITTDTQYF
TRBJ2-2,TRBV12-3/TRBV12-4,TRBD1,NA,TGTGCCAGCAGTCCGGACAGGGTGGGCGGGGAGCTGTTTTTT,CASSPDRVGGELFF
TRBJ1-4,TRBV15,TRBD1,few,TGTGCCACCAGCAGAAGCCGGGACAGTAATGAAAAACTGTTTTTT,CATSRSRDSNEKLFF
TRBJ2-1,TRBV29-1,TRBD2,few,TGCAGCGTGGAACCGGGACTAGCCGGAGTAAATGAGCAGTTCTTC,CSVEPGLAGVNEQFF
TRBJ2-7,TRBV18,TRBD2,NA,TGTCCCAGCTCCGGGGGGGGGCCCTCCTACGAGCAGTACTTC,CPSSGGGPSYEQYF
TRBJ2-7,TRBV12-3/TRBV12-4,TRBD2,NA,TGTGCCAGCACCGTAGCGGGAGGCGAGCAGTACTTC,CASTVAGGEQYF
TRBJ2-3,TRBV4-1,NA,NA,TGCGCCAGCAGCCCAGATTCCACGACAGATACGCAGTATTTT,CASSPDSTTDTQYF
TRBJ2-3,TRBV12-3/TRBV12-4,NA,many,TGTGCCAGCAGTTTAGTTCCCGCCGCACATCCAGATACGCAGTATTTT,CASSLVPAAHPDTQYF
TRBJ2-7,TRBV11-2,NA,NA,TGTGCCAGCACCGGGACTTCTACCTACGAGCAGTACTTC,CASTGTSTYEQYF
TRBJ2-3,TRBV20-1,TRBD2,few,TGCAGTGCTGAACTAGCGGGAGGGCCCAGGTGGATAGATACGCAGTATTTT,CSAELAGGPRWIDTQYF
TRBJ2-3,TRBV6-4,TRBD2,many,TGTGCCAGCAGCACGACTAGCGGTGACACAGATACGCAGTATTTT,CASSTTSGDTDTQYF
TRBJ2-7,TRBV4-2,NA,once,TGTGCCAGCAGCCAAGGAGCGGACTCCTACGAGCAGTACTTC,CASSQGADSYEQYF
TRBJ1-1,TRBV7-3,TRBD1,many,TGTGCCAGCAGCTCCCGGGACAGCAACACTGAAGCTTTCTTT,CASSSRDSNTEAFF
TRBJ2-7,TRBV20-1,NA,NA,TGCAGTGCTAGAGCCAGTGGGACATCGAGCTCCTACGAGCAGTACTTC,CSARASGTSSSYEQYF
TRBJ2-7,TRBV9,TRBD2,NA,TGTGCCAGCAGCGGGGGACTAGCGGAGGTCTACGAGCAGTACTTC,CASSGGLAEVYEQYF
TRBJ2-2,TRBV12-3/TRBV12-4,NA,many,TGTGCCAGCAGTCCGTCCCCGGGCACCGGGGAGCTGTTTTTT,CASSPSPGTGELFF
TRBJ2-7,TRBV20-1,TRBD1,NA,TGCAGTGCTAGAAGGGACAGGGGGGTATACGAGCAGTACTTC,CSARRDRGVYEQYF
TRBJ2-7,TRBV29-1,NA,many,TGCAGCGTTCTTGGGGGGAGTGGTTACGAGCAGTACTTC,CSVLGGSGYEQYF
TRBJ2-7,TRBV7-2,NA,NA,TGTGCCAGCAGCTTAGCGGCTGGGGGCACGGGAACCTACGAGCAGTACTTC,CASSLAAGGTGTYEQYF
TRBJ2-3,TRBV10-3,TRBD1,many,TGTGCCATCAGTGGGACGACAGGGGAGGCAGATACGCAGTATTTT,CAISGTTGEADTQYF
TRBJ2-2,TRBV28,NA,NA,TGTGCCAGCAGTTCGAACCAACGGGACCGCCAGTCCGGGGAGCTGTTTTTT,CASSSNQRDRQSGELFF
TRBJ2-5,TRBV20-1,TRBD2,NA,TGCAGTGCCCACCCGAAGGAGTCTAGCGGGAGGGCCGGGCTCGAGACCCAGTACTTC,CSAHPKESSGRAGLETQYF
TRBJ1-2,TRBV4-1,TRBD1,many,TGCGCCAGCAGCCCCTCCGGGACAGGGAATTACTATGGCTACACCTTC,CASSPSGTGNYYGYTF
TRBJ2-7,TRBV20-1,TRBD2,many,TGCAGTGCTAGACTGCTAGCGGGAGCCTACTCCTACGAGCAGTACTTC,CSARLLAGAYSYEQYF
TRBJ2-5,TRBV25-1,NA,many,TGTGCCAGCAGTGAATGGAGCGCGGAAGAGACCCAGTACTTC,CASSEWSAEETQYF
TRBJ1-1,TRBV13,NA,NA,TGTGCCAGCTCTGACGACGGGACGGTGAACACTGAAGCTTTCTTT,CASSDDGTVNTEAFF
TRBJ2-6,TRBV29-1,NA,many,TGCAGCGTTGGAAACAGGGAAAACTCTGGGGCCAACGTCCTGACTTTC,CSVGNRENSGANVLTF
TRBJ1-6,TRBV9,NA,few,TGTGCCAGCAGCGACCGGGACACATATAATTCACCCCTCCACTTT,CASSDRDTYNSPLHF
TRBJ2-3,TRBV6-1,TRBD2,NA,TGTGCCAGCGCCCTTGGGGACTCAGCGGGAGGGGACAAAGATACGCAGTATTTT,CASALGDSAGGDKDTQYF
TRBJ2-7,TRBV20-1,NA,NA,TGCAGTGCTAGAGGAGAGGGCTACGAGCAGTACTTC,CSARGEGYEQYF
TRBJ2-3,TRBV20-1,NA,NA,TGCAGTGCTAGAGATGTAGGGGGGGATCATACGCAGTATTTT,CSARDVGGDHTQYF
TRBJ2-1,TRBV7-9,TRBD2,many,TGTGCCCAGGGTGGGCTAGCGGGAGACTTCGCTCATGAGCAGTTCTTC,CAQGGLAGDFAHEQFF
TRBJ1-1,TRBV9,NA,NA,TGTGCCAGCAGCGTAGGGGCCATGAACACTGAAGCTTTCTTT,CASSVGAMNTEAFF
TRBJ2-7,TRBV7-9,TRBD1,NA,TGTGCCAGCAGCCGAGGGGACAGTAGCTCCTACGAGCAGTACTTC,CASSRGDSSSYEQYF
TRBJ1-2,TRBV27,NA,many,TGTGCCAGCAGTTTCCGTGCAGGGGAGGTTAGCTATGGCTACACCTTC,CASSFRAGEVSYGYTF
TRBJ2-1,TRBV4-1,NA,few,TGCGCCAGCAGCCAAGATTACCTAGCAGCCTACAATGAGCAGTTCTTC,CASSQDYLAAYNEQFF
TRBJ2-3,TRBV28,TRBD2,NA,TGTGCCAGCAGTTCTAGACTAGCGGGAGGGCCAATAGGAGATACGCAGTATTTT,CASSSRLAGGPIGDTQYF
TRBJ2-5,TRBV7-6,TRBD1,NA,TGTGCCAGCAGCTTAGGCAGGGGGCCTGTAGAGACCCAGTACTTC,CASSLGRGPVETQYF
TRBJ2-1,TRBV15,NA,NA,TGTGCCACCAGCAGAGGAGACACCAATGAGCAGTTCTTC,CATSRGDTNEQFF
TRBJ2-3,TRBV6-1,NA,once,TGTGACAGCAGCCCAGGGGCTAGCGTTGGGGATACGCAGTATTTT,CDSSPGASVGDTQYF
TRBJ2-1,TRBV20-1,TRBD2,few,TGCAGTGCTAGAGATTGGGCTAGCGGGAATCCGTACAATGAGCAGTTCTTC,CSARDWASGNPYNEQFF
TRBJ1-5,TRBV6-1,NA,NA,TGTGCCAGCAGACTTCAGCAGAATCAGCCCCAGCATTTT,CASRLQQNQPQHF
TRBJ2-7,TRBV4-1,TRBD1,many,TGCGCCAGCAGCCAAGTATCAGGGACAGCCTACGAGCAGTACTTC,CASSQVSGTAYEQYF
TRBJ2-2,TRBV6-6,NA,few,TGTGCCAGCAGTTACGGGCTGAACGGGGAGCTGTTTTTT,CASSYGLNGELFF
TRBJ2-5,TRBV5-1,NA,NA,TGCGCCAGCAGCTCGCGAAGAGTTCAAGAGACCCAGTACTTC,CASSSRRVQETQYF
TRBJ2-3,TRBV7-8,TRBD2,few,TGTGCCAGCAGCTCTCAGACTAGCGGTCCCACAGATACGCAGTATTTT,CASSSQTSGPTDTQYF
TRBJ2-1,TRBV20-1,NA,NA,TGCAGTGCCCCCGGGCCGGAGCGGGTGGGAGGGGGTGAGCAGTTCTTC,CSAPGPERVGGGEQFF
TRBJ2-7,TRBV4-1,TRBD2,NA,TGCGCCAGCAGCCCTAGCGGGAAAGGCGAGCAGTACTTC,CASSPSGKGEQYF
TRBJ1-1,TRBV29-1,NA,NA,TGCAGCGTTGAGGCTCGGGGTACGGGATGGCCTGAAGCTTTCTTT,CSVEARGTGWPEAFF
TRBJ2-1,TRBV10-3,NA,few,TGTGCCATCAGTGAGGAACCGACAGGACCCCTCGATGAGCAGTTCTTC,CAISEEPTGPLDEQFF
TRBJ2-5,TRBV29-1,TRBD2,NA,TGCAGCGTTGATGGGAGATCTGGGGGGAGGGCCCAAGAGACCCAGTACTTC,CSVDGRSGGRAQETQYF
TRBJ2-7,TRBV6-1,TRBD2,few,TGTGCCAGCAGTGAAGACAAGACTAGCGGGAGGGACTACGAGCAGTACTTC,CASSEDKTSGRDYEQYF
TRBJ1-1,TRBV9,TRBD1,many,TGTGCCAGCAGCTTCGGACAGGGGGGCTTGAACACTGAAGCTTTCTTT,CASSFGQGGLNTEAFF